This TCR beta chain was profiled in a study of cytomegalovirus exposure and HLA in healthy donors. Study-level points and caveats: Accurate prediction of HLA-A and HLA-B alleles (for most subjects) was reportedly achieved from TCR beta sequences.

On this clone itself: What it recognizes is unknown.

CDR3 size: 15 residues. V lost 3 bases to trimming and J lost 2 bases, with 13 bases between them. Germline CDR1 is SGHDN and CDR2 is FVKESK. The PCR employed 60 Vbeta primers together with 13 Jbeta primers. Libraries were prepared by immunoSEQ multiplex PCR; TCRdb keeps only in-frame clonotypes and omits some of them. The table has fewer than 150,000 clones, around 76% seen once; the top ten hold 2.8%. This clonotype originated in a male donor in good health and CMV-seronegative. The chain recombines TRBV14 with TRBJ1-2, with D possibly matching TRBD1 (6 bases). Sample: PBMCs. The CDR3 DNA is TGTGCCAGCAGCCAGCCCAGGGGTTACAACTATGGCTACACCTTC. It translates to CASSQPRGYNYGYTF.